This TCR beta chain is from a study of molecular identifiers for immune sequencing clone quantification. This clonotype was counted ten times or more. This CDR3 spans 16 amino acids. After removal of 5 bases from V and 1 base from J, the junction contained 2 bases not matched to a gene. Germline V gene lookup returns CDR1 PRHDT and CDR2 FYEKMQ (reference sequence). Previously published methods and listed TCR primers were used for the bulk TCR libraries. TCRdb used MiXCR to reprocess the PCR reads, holding one entry per CDR3 protein. The repertoire consists of some 590,000 distinct CDR3 sequences, with approximately 24% occurring once and the leading ten covering about 0.81%.

The clonotype was recovered from a human donor in good health. Some libraries in this study had Jurkat cell RNA spiked in. The chain combines TRBV13 with TRBJ2-3; 14 bases agree with TRBD2. The sequencing sample was made of naive CD8+ T cells from blood, with Jurkat cell RNA spiked in. The sample's subset: FACS-sorted CD8+CD4-CCR7+CD45RA+ naive T cells. The CDR3 sequence: CASSQGLAGGTDTQYF. In nucleotides, the CDR3 is TGTGCCAGCAGCCAGGGACTAGCGGGGGGCACAGATACGCAGTATTTT.